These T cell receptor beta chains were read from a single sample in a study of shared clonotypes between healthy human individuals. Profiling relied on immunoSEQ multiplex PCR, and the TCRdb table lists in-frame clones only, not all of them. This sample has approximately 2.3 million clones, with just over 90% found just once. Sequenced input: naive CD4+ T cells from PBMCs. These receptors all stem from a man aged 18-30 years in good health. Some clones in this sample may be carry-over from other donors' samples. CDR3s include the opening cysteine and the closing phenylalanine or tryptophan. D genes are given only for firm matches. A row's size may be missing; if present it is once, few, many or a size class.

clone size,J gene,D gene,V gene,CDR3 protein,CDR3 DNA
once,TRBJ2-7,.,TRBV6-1,CASTQLGPRGEQYF,TGTGCCAGCACCCAACTAGGGCCCCGTGGCGAGCAGTACTTC
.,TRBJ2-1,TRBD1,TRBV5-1,CASSVDREGGNEQFF,TGCGCCAGCAGCGTAGACAGGGAAGGGGGCAATGAGCAGTTCTTC
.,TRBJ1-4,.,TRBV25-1,CASSGRGVFEKLFF,TGTGCCAGCAGTGGAAGGGGCGTTTTTGAAAAACTGTTTTTT
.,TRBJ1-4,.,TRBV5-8,CASSLGAGSEKLFF,TGTGCCAGCAGCTTGGGGGCAGGGAGTGAAAAACTGTTTTTT
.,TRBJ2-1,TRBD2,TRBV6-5,CASSYSSGTRDEQFF,TGTGCCAGCAGTTACTCTAGCGGGACGCGGGATGAGCAGTTCTTC
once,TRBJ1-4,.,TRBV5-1,CASSPDGVYEKLFF,TGCGCCAGCAGCCCGGACGGTGTCTATGAAAAACTGTTTTTT
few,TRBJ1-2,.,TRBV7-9,CASGQFYGYTF,TGTGCCAGCGGGCAGTTCTATGGCTACACCTTC
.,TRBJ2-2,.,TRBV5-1,CASSLRGVGDTGELFF,TGCGCCAGCAGCTTAAGAGGGGTCGGGGACACCGGGGAGCTGTTTTTT
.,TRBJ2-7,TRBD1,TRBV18,CASSPPSQGSYEQYF,TGTGCCAGCTCACCACCCTCACAGGGGTCATACGAGCAGTACTTC
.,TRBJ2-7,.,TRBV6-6,CASSRDQDYEQYF,TGTGCCAGCAGCCGGGACCAAGACTACGAGCAGTACTTC
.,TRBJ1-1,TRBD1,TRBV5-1,CASAPRTGRTEAFF,TGCGCCAGCGCCCCCCGGACAGGGAGGACTGAAGCTTTCTTT
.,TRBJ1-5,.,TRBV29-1,CSAGTNQPQHF,TGCAGCGCCGGGACTAATCAGCCCCAGCATTTT
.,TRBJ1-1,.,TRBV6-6,CASSYRSTEAFF,TGTGCCAGCAGTTATCGTAGTACTGAAGCTTTCTTT
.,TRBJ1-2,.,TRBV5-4,CASSLSGLREGYTF,TGTGCCAGCAGCTTATCCGGACTTCGAGAGGGCTACACCTTC
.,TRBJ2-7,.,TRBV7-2,CASSLNSISYEQYF,TGTGCCAGCAGCTTAAACAGCATCTCCTACGAGCAGTACTTC
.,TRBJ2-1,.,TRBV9,CASSVDPGNSYNEQFF,TGTGCCAGCAGCGTAGATCCAGGCAATTCCTACAATGAGCAGTTCTTC
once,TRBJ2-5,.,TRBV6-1,CASSDAGRSETQYF,TGTGCCAGCAGTGATGCAGGGCGATCGGAGACCCAGTACTTC
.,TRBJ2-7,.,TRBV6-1,CASSERAGTEQYF,TGTGCCAGCAGTGAACGGGCTGGGACCGAGCAGTACTTC
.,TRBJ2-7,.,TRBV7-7,CAPERITGEQYF,TGTGCCCCGGAGCGGATTACTGGGGAGCAGTACTTC
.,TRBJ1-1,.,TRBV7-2,CASSFSRGDTEAFF,TGTGCCAGCAGCTTCTCGCGGGGAGACACTGAAGCTTTCTTT
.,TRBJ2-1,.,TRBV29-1,CSVEYRASGEFF,TGCAGCGTTGAATACAGAGCCTCTGGGGAGTTCTTC
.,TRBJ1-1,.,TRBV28,CASSPRRGAGNTEAFF,TGTGCCAGCAGTCCCCGGAGGGGGGCCGGGAACACTGAAGCTTTCTTT
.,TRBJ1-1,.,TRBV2,CASRGSSGWNTEAFF,TGTGCCAGCAGGGGGTCCTCAGGGTGGAACACTGAAGCTTTCTTT
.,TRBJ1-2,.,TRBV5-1,CASSPASGPGSNYGYTF,TGCGCCAGCAGTCCCGCGTCAGGGCCGGGGTCGAACTATGGCTACACCTTC
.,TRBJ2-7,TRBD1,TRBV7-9,CASRGTGRSYEQYF,TGTGCCAGCAGAGGGACAGGCCGTTCCTACGAGCAGTACTTC
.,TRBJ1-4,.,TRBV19,CASGARQEVEKLFF,TGTGCCAGCGGGGCCCGACAGGAGGTCGAAAAACTGTTTTTT
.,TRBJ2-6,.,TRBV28,CASSFGRVVANVLTF,TGTGCCAGCAGTTTCGGCAGGGTGGTAGCCAACGTCCTGACTTTC
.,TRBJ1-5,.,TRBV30,CAWSNTNSNQPQHF,TGTGCCTGGAGTAATACGAATAGCAATCAGCCCCAGCATTTT
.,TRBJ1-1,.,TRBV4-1,CASSQDPLSTEAFF,TGCGCCAGCAGCCAAGACCCGCTGAGCACTGAAGCTTTCTTT
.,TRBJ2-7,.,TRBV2,CASSRSLNTYEQYF,TGTGCCAGCAGTAGGAGCCTAAACACCTACGAGCAGTACTTC
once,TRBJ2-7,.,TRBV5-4,CASSPSGTAINEQYF,TGTGCCAGCAGCCCCTCCGGGACCGCGATTAACGAGCAGTACTTC
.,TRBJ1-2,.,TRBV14,CASSEGQNYGYTF,TGTGCCAGCAGCGAGGGGCAGAACTATGGCTACACCTTC
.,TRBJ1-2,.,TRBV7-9,CASSTTDRSYTF,TGTGCCAGCAGCACAACAGACAGAAGCTACACCTTC
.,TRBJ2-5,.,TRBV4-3,CASSLSGTPSWETQYF,TGCGCCAGCAGCCTATCCGGGACACCCTCTTGGGAGACCCAGTACTTC
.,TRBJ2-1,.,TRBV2,CASSERGPYNEQFF,TGTGCCAGCAGTGAACGGGGACCCTACAATGAGCAGTTCTTC
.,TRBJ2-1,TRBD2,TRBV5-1,CASSLAASGPYNEQFF,TGCGCCAGCAGCTTGGCCGCTAGCGGCCCCTACAATGAGCAGTTCTTC
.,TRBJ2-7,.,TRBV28,CASPPRAAAVTYEQYF,TGTGCCAGCCCCCCCCGGGCTGCGGCCGTGACCTACGAGCAGTACTTC
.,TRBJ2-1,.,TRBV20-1,CSAAVREQFF,TGCAGTGCCGCCGTCCGGGAGCAGTTCTTC
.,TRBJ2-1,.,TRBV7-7,CASSSLGGNEQFF,TGTGCCAGCAGCTCCCTAGGGGGTAATGAGCAGTTCTTC
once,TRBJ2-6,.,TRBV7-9,CASSLGQVSSGANVLTF,TGTGCCAGCAGCTTAGGACAGGTTAGCTCTGGGGCCAACGTCCTGACTTTC
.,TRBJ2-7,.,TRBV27,CASSFTVSYEQYF,TGTGCCAGCAGTTTTACGGTCTCCTACGAGCAGTACTTC
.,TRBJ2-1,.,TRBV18,CASSPMSSSSVPNEQFF,.
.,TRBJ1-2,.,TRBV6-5,CASGPRGFSNYGYTF,TGTGCCAGCGGACCCCGGGGCTTTTCGAACTATGGCTACACCTTC
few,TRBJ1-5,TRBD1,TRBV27,CASSPRTGEDQPQHF,TGTGCCAGCAGTCCCCGGACAGGGGAGGATCAGCCCCAGCATTTT
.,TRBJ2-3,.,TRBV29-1,CSGKDTATQYF,TGCAGCGGGAAGGACACTGCTACGCAGTATTTT
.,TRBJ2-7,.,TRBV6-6,CASRLDGGLYEQYF,TGTGCCAGTAGGCTAGACGGAGGTCTCTACGAGCAGTACTTC
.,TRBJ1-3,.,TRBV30,CALQTSGNTIYF,TGTGCCTTACAGACCTCTGGAAACACCATATATTTT